Below, one T cell receptor beta chain is given with its context. Its antigen is not known. The isolated RNA, all of it, was reverse transcribed, so expressed TCRB transcripts were what got sequenced. The data were produced by immunoSEQ multiplex PCR, yet TCRdb's version contains in-frame clones alone and is incomplete. The data hold roughly 150,000 clones, with roughly 8.1% observed a single time. The data originate from a study of beta chain features in type 1 diabetes. V gave up 0 bases and J gave up 8 bases, with 8 bases separating them. The CDR3 totals 13 residues. Germline V gives CDR1 SGHNT, CDR2 YYREEE (reference sequence). Study-level points and caveats: There was a moderate but significant shortening of TCRB CDR3s in all four CD4+ subsets of Type 1 diabetes patients.

The TCR sequence derives from a man younger than 35 in good health. Sequences were obtained from central memory CD4+ T cells from blood. The chain uses TRBV5-4 and TRBJ1-4; D might be TRBD1 (6 bases). The CDR3 loop reads CASSLDQGEKLFF. The CDR3 DNA is TGTGCCAGCAGCTTGGATCAGGGGGAAAAACTGTTTTTT.